This TCR beta chain was identified during a study of cytomegalovirus exposure and HLA in healthy donors. The overall study: The 120 or so validation repertoires, a later analysis reported, used the same platform as the approximately 700 first-cohort repertoires. Study-wide results and limits: First-cohort TCR clusters were later found to tend to co-occur in the approximately 110 validation repertoires. Some TCR beta chains (164 of them) were listed as cytomegalovirus-associated.

The donors were in the approximately 120-subject validation cohort, distinct from the roughly 700-subject first cohort. A note on this clone: The antigen remains unidentified.

With V trimmed by 0 bases and J by 2 bases, 9 bases remained unmatched. Germline V gives CDR1 LGHNA, CDR2 YSLEER. CDR3 length: 18 amino acids. Only in-frame clones appear in the TCRdb table, and some are missing; sequencing was by immunoSEQ multiplex PCR. The sample shows 140,000 to 150,000 clones, roughly 90% of them seen only once. The specimen sequenced was PBMCs. The chain has TRBV4-3 and TRBJ2-3, with 9 nucleotides matching TRBD1. This receptor was identified in a young man in good health and CMV-seronegative. In DNA form, the CDR3 reads TGCGCCAGCAGCCAAGATATTGGGGACAGGGCCCCCACAGATACGCAGTATTTT. As protein: CASSQDIGDRAPTDTQYF.